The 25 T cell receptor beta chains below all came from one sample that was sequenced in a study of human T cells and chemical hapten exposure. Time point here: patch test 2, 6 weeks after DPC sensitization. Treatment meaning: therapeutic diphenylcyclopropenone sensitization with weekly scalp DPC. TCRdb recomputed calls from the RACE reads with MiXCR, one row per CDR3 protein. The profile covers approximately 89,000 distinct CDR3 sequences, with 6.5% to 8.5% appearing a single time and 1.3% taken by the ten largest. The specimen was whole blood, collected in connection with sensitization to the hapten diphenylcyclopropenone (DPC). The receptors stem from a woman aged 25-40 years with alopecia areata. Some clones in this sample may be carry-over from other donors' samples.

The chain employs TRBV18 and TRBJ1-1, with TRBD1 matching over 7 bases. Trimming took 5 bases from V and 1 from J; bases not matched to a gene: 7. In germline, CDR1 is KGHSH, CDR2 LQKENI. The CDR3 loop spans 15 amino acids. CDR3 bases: TGTGCCAGCTCATTTGGGACAGTTCGGAACACTGAAGCTTTCTTT. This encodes CASSFGTVRNTEAFF.

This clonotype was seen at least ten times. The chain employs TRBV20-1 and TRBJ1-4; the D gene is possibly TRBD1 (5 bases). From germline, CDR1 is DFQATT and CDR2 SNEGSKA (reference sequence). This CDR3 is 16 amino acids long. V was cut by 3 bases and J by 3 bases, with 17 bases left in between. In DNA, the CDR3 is TGCAGTGCTAGTATCCAGGCGGGACGAGCTAATGAAAAACTGTTTTTT. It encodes CSASIQAGRANEKLFF.

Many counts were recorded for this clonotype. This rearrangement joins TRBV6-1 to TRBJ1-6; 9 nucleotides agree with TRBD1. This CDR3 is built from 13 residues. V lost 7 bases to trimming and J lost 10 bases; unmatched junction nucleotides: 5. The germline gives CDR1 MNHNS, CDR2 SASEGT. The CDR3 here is CASMGQGGSPLHF. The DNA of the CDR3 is TGTGCCAGCATGGGACAGGGCGGATCACCCCTCCACTTT.

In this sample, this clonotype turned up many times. CDR3 coding DNA: TGTGCCACCAGGGGGGTTGGACAGAACCCAGATACGCAGTATTTT. This codes for CATRGVGQNPDTQYF. The chain links TRBV7-9 to TRBJ2-3, with D possibly matching TRBD1 (7 bases). CDR1 is SEHNR and CDR2 is FQNEAQ in the germline V gene (reference sequence). CDR3 length equals 15 residues. V was trimmed by 10 bases and J by 4 bases, leaving 21 bases between them.

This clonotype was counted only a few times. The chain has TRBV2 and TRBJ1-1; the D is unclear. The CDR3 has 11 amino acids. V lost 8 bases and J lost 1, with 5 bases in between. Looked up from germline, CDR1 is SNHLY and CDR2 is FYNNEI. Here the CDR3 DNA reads TGTGCCAGCGGGTCGAACACTGAAGCTTTCTTT. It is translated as CASGSNTEAFF.

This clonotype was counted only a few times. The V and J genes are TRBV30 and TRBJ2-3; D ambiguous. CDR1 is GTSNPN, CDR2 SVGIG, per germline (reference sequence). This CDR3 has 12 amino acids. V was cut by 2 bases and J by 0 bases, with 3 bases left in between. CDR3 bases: TGTGCCTGGAGTACTAGCACAGATACGCAGTATTTT. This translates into CAWSTSTDTQYF.

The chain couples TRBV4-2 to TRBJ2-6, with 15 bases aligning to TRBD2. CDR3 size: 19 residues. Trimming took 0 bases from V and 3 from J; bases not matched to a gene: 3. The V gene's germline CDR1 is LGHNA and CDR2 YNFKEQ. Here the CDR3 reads CASSQELGLAGGGANVLTF. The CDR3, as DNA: TGTGCCAGCAGCCAAGAATTGGGACTAGCGGGGGGTGGGGCCAACGTCCTGACTTTC.

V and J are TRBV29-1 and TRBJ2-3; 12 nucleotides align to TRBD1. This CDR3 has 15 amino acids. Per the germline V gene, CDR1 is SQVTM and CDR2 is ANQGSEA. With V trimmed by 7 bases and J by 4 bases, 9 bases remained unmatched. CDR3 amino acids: CSGDGGTGGPDTQYF. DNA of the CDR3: TGCAGCGGGGATGGAGGGACAGGGGGCCCAGATACGCAGTATTTT.

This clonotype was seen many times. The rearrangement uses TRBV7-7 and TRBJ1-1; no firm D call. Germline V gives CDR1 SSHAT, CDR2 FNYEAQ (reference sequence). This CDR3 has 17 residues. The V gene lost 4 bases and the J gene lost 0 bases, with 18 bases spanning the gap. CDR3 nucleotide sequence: TGTGCCAGCAGCTCCCGAAGGAGGGCAGAACTGAACACTGAAGCTTTCTTT. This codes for CASSSRRRAELNTEAFF.

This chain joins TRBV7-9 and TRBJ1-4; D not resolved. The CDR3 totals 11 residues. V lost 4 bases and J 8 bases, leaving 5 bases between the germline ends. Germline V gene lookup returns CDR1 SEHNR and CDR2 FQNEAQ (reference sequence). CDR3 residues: CASSSLEKLFF. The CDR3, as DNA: TGTGCCAGCAGCTCGCTAGAAAAACTGTTTTTT.

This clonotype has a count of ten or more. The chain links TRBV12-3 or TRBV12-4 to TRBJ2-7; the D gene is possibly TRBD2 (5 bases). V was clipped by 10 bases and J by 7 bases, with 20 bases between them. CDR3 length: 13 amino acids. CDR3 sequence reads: CATRALSWEEQYF. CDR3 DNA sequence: TGTGCCACCCGGGCTCTGTCTTGGGAGGAGCAGTACTTC.

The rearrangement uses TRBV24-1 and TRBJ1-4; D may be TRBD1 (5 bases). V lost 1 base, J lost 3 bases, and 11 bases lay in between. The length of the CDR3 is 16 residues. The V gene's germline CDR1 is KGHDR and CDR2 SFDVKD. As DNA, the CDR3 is TGTGCCACCAGTGATTTTTTTTGGGGCCCTAATGAAAAACTGTTTTTT. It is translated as CATSDFFWGPNEKLFF.

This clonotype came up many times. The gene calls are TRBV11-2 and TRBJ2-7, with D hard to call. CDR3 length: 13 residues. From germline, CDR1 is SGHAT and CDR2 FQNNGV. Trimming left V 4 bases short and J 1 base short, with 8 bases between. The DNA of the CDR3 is TGTGCCAGCAGCTCGTGGCAATCCTACGAGCAGTACTTC. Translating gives CASSSWQSYEQYF.

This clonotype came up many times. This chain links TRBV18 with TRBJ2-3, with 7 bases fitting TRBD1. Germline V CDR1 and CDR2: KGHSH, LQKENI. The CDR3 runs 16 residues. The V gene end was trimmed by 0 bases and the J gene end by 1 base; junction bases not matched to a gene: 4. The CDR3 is CASSPPRQGRTDTQYF. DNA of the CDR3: TGTGCCAGCTCACCACCTCGACAGGGACGCACAGATACGCAGTATTTT. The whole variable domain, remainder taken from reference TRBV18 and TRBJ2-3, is NAGVMQNPRHLVRRRGQEARLRCSPMKGHSHVYWYRQLPEEGLKFMVYLQKENIIDESGMPKERFSAEFPKEGPSILRIQQVVRGDSAAYFCASSPPRQGRTDTQYFGPGTRLTVL.

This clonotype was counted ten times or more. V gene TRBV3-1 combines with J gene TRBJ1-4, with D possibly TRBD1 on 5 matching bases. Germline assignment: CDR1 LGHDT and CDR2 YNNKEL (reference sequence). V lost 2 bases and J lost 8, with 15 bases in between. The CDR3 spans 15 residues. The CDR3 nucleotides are TGTGCCAGCAGCCAATCAACAGGCAGTCGGGAAAAACTGTTTTTT. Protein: CASSQSTGSREKLFF. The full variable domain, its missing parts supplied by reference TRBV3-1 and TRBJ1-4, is DTAVSQTPKYLVTQMGNDKSIKCEQNLGHDTMYWYKQDSKKFLKIMFSYNNKELIINETVPNRFSPKSPDKAHLNLHINSLELGDSAVYFCASSQSTGSREKLFFGSGTQLSVL.

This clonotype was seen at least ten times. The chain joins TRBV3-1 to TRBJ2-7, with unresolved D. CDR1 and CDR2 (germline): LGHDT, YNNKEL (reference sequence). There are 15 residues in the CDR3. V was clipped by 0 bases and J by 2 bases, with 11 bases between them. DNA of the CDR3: TGTGCCAGCAGCCAAGATTGGACGGTGCCCTACGAGCAGTACTTC. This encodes CASSQDWTVPYEQYF.

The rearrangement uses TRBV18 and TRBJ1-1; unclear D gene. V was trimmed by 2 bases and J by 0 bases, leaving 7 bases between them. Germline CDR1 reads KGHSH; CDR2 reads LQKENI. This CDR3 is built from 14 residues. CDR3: CASSPSSVNTEAFF. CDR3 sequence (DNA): TGTGCCAGCTCACCATCGTCCGTGAACACTGAAGCTTTCTTT.

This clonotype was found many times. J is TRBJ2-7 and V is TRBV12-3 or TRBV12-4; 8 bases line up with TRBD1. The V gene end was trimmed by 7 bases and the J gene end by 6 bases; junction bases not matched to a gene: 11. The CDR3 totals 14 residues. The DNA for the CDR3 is TGTGCCAGCACCTTGGACAGGGCGGCGGGCGAGCAGTACTTC. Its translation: CASTLDRAAGEQYF.

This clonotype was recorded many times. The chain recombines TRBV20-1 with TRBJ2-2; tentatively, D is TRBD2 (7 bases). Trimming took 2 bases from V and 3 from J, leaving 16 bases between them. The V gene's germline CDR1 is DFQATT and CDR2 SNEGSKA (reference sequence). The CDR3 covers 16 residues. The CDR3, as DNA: TGCAGTGCTAGACCCTGGCGGGGGCGATACACCGGGGAGCTGTTTTTT. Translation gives CSARPWRGRYTGELFF.

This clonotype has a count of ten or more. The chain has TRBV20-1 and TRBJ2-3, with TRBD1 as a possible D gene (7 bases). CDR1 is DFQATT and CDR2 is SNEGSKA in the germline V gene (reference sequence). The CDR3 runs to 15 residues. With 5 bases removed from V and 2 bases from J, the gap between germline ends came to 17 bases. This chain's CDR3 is CSAQGGGANTDTQYF. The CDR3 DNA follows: TGCAGTGCTCAGGGGGGTGGCGCCAACACAGATACGCAGTATTTT.

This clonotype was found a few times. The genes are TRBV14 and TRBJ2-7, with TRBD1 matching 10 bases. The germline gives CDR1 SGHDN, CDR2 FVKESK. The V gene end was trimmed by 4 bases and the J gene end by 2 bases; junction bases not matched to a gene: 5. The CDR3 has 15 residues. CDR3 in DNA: TGTGCCAGCAGCCGTTCCGGGACAGGGGCCTACGAGCAGTACTTC. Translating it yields CASSRSGTGAYEQYF.

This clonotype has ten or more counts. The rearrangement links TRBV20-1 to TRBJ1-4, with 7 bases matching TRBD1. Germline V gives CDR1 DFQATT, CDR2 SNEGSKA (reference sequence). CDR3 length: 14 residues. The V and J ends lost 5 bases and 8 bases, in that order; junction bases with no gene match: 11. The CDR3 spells CSAQTGTASEKLFF. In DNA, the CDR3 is TGCAGTGCTCAAACCGGGACAGCAAGCGAAAAACTGTTTTTT.

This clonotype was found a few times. In nucleotides, the CDR3 is TGTGCCAGCGGGATTGGGGGGGGTAATCAGCCCCAGCATTTT. Translating gives CASGIGGGNQPQHF. This rearrangement joins TRBV3-1 to TRBJ1-5; weak D call: TRBD1 (5 bases). Trimming cost V 8 bases and J 4 bases, with 15 bases left between them. Germline V gives CDR1 LGHDT, CDR2 YNNKEL (reference sequence). The CDR3 sequence is 14 residues long.

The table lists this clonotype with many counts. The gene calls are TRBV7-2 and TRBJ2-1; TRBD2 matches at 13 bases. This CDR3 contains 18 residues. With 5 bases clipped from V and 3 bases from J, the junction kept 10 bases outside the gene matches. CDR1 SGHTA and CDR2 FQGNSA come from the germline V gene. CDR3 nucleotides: TGTGCCAGCAGCAAAGCCGGGACTAGCGGGGCCTTCTACAATGAGCAGTTCTTC. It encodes CASSKAGTSGAFYNEQFF.

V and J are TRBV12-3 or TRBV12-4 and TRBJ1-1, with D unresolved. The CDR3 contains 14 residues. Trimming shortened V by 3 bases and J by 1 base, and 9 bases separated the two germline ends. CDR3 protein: CASSFPGPNTEAFF. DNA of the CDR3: TGTGCCAGCAGTTTTCCTGGGCCGAACACTGAAGCTTTCTTT.